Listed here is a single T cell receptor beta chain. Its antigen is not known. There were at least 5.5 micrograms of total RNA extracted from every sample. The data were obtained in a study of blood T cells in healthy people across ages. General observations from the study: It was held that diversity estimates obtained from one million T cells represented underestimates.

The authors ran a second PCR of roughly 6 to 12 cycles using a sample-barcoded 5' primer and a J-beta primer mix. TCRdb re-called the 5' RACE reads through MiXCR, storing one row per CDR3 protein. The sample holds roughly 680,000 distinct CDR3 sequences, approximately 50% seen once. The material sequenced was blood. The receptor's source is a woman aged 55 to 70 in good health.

The CDR3: CASTGDRSYTDTQYF. CDR3 nucleotide sequence: TGTGCCAGCACCGGGGACAGGTCCTACACAGATACGCAGTATTTT. The rearrangement uses TRBV7-2 and TRBJ2-3; the match to TRBD1 covers 8 bases. The CDR3 sequence is 15 residues long. V lost 7 bases to trimming and J lost 2 bases; unmatched junction nucleotides: 8. Per the germline V gene, CDR1 is SGHTA and CDR2 is FQGNSA.